This T cell receptor beta chain was sequenced for a study of T cells in Graves' hyperthyroidism and ophthalmopathy. Study findings and constraints: Ophthalmopathy was distinguished from stable hyperthyroidism by 13 V-J signatures. Ophthalmopathy, which appeared later, was predicted by the model a median about 5.9 months before onset.

To note about this clonotype: Its antigen remains unknown.

With V trimmed by 5 bases and J by 5 bases, 20 bases remained unmatched. Germline V gives CDR1 LNHNV, CDR2 YYDKDF (reference sequence). The CDR3 sequence is 18 residues long. TCR beta CDR3 regions were amplified from RNA. HTBI primers drove first-round RT-PCR of the TCR CDR3. TCRdb re-called the multiplex PCR reads through MiXCR, storing one row per CDR3 protein. The sample lists 450,000 to 650,000 distinct CDR3 sequences; around 20% were seen once. Lactation, pregnancy, other autoimmune disease or uncontrolled infection excluded patients. Each 10 ml fresh peripheral blood draw supplied the PBMCs. The sequenced material came from blood. This clonotype was sampled from a young man with Graves' hyperthyroidism. The V and J genes are TRBV15 and TRBJ1-2; 7 nucleotides align to TRBD1. The CDR3 DNA follows: TGTGCCACCAGCTTCCCGTTCACAGGGGATCTGTCTACTTATGGCTACACCTTC. This encodes CATSFPFTGDLSTYGYTF.